Below are 2 T cell receptor beta chains sequenced from a single sample in a study of blood T cell repertoires in COVID-19. Libraries were prepared by immunoSEQ multiplex PCR; TCRdb keeps only in-frame clonotypes and omits some of them. Here the sample spans more than 110,000 clones, 80% to 90% being singletons. Material for sequencing was peripheral blood. Receptor source: a man between 60 and 75 years old with active or convalescent COVID-19.

Here the CDR3 DNA reads TGTGCCAGCAGTCGACAGGGAACAGAGACCCAGTACTTC. It translates to CASSRQGTETQYF. The rearrangement links TRBV12-3 or TRBV12-4 to TRBJ2-5; 7 nucleotides match TRBD1. The trim removed 5 bases at V and 4 bases at J, leaving 4 bases unmatched. The CDR3 spans 13 residues.

The chain joins TRBV19 to TRBJ2-2; 10 nucleotides agree with TRBD1. This CDR3 has 17 amino acids. Germline CDR1 and CDR2: LNHDA and SQIVND (reference sequence). With V trimmed by 3 bases and J by 6 bases, 10 bases remained unmatched. This CDR3 is CASSIIGSGTGAGELFF. Written as DNA, the CDR3 is TGTGCCAGTAGTATCATCGGCTCGGGGACAGGGGCCGGGGAGCTGTTTTTT.